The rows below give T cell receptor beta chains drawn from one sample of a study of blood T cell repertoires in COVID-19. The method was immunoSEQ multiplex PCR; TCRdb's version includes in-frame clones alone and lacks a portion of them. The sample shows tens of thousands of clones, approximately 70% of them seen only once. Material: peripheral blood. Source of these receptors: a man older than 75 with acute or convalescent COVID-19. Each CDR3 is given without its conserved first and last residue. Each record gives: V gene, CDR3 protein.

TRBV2,ASSEFNYEQY
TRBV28,ASSTGTSGSNEQF
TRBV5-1,ASSLISGIYEQY
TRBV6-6,ASSYSAGRAYEQY
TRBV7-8,ASSLAIRGLADPSEQY
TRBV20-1,SASHPSGQGGNEQF
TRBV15,ATSIGQGAAGELF
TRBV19,ASGTDRDSPLH
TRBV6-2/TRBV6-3,ASSYRSNTEAF
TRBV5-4,ASSLELARNEQF
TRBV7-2,ASSWGLARYNEQF
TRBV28,ASRPRGGANTEAF
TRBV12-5,ASGLEGGGEAF
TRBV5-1,ASSMTSTSIDTQY
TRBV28,ASILGGFNSPLH
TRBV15,ATSRPGGPYANEQY
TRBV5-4,ASSSRGEQY
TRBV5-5,ASSFAGGNGYT
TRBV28,ASSLSGTASNYGYT
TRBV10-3,ATDRGTYEQY
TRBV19,ASRPLGGAEAF
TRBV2,ASRGSSNTGELF
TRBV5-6,ASSSQPGQVAYEQY
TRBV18,ASSPSGQGSPEAF
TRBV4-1,ASSQDLARAAYEQY
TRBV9,ASSVNDGTGFYYGYT
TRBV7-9,ASTKTGNYGYT
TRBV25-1,ASSEWTVSGNTIY
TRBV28,ASRPGQRYTEAF
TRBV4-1,ASSSREGGPTDTQY
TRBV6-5,ASSYGDRGLYEQY
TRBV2,ASVITRAGELF
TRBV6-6,ASSSFGGIQETQY
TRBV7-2,ASSLSKAQETQY
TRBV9,ASSVDVARQMTQY
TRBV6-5,ASRALAHSYNEQF
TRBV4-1,ASSQLGAFVEKLF
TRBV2,ASEATSGNHEQF
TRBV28,ASSSSDWGLQETQY